This T cell receptor beta chain was captured in a study of T cells in Graves' hyperthyroidism and ophthalmopathy. At the level of the study: At the time of initial diagnosis and before any treatment, peripheral blood was collected.

This clonotype was found a few times. What it binds is not known. General observations from the study: Blood also contained most expanded thyroid clonotypes above 0.001. Ophthalmopathy got predicted by the model a median 6.5 months before its onset. Classification by a 13 V-J model distinguished ophthalmopathy from stable hyperthyroidism.

The V and J ends lost 3 bases and 4 bases respectively, with 8 bases between them. This CDR3 is 12 amino acids long. Germline CDR1 SGHRS, CDR2 YFSETQ. The CDR3 regions of TCR beta were amplified from RNA transcripts. Carried out on the TCR CDR3, a first-round RT-PCR used the HTBI primer set. TCRdb reanalysed the multiplex PCR reads using MiXCR and keeps one entry per CDR3 protein. The sample contains under 500,000 distinct CDR3 sequences, roughly 13% of which appear only once. J is TRBJ2-7 and V is TRBV5-1, with D unresolved. The receptor comes from a man aged 50-59 years with Graves' ophthalmopathy. Sequenced input: blood. DNA of the CDR3: TGCGCCAGCAGCTCAGGCCATTACGAGCAGTACTTC. It encodes CASSSGHYEQYF.